These T cell receptor beta chains were read from a single sample in a study of metastatic and nonmetastatic thyroid tumors. TCRdb reassembled clones from the PCR reads with MiXCR. This sample has 65,000 to 70,000 clones, with 12% to 15% found just once. Material: blood. The origin of the receptors is a male donor with papillary thyroid cancer or a benign thyroid nodule (not recorded which). Some clones in this sample may be carry-over from other donors' samples. CDR3s include the opening cysteine and the closing phenylalanine or tryptophan.

j_gene,v_gene,CDR3aa
TRBJ2-6,TRBV20-1,CSASTGTGAGANVLTF
TRBJ2-3,TRBV30,CAAAMGAPDTQYF
TRBJ2-5,TRBV18,CASSPGGQETQYF
TRBJ2-1,TRBV6-2/TRBV6-3,CASSYSYGLAGLTNSYNEQFF
TRBJ1-2,TRBV3-1,CASSQDNWYRANYGYTF
TRBJ2-3,TRBV6-5,CASSYSSVPDTQYF
TRBJ1-5,TRBV19,CASNNRESNQPQHF
TRBJ1-1,TRBV5-1,CASSLGGYQNTEAFF
TRBJ2-3,TRBV6-1,CASSVGQFTDTQYF
TRBJ1-1,TRBV7-3,CASSLSGPMNTEAFF